Sequencing of this T cell receptor beta chain was carried out in a study of blood T cells in healthy people across ages. Findings and caveats of the study: Expanded clonotype shifts may have been confounded, as the donors had an unknown CMV status.

Regarding this clonotype: Antigen: not known.

The V and J ends lost 1 base and 6 bases respectively, with 19 bases between them. The CDR3 is 17 amino acids. Germline CDR1 and CDR2: SEHNR and FQNEAQ (reference sequence). Primers used in a second PCR of about 7 to 11 cycles were a sample-barcoded 5' primer and a J-beta primer mix. Every individual sample yielded 2.5 million or more paired-end reads (each containing CDR3). Each CDR3 protein is one row after TCRdb ran MiXCR on the 5' RACE reads. The sample lists 2 million or so distinct CDR3 sequences, 40% to 55% occurring once. This receptor was taken from a woman aged 35 to 49 in good health. Input material: blood. The gene calls are TRBV7-9 and TRBJ2-1; a possible D gene is TRBD2 (6 bases). The CDR3 DNA is TGTGCCAGCAGCTTAGAAGTTCTCCGGGGGACCTCCAATGAGCAGTTCTTC. Residues: CASSLEVLRGTSNEQFF.